Sequencing of this T cell receptor (beta chain) was carried out in a study of shared clonotypes between healthy human individuals. Findings and caveats of the study: Among four donors, about 4.6% of naive CD4 clonotypes were found in common.

In the sorted-subset replicate PCRs, about 190 ng DNA, roughly 29,000 T cell genomes, was used. Using immunoSEQ multiplex PCR, the repertoire was profiled, and TCRdb retains in-frame clones only, with some absent. The sample yields approximately 2,300,000 clones, around 92% seen once. The CDR3 is made up of 16 amino acids. Germline assignment: CDR1 SGHDT and CDR2 YYEEEE. The junction had 7 bases not matched to a gene; V was cut back by 1 base and J by 4 bases. As regards this clone: Its antigen is unknown.

The chain joins TRBV5-6 to TRBJ1-5, with TRBD1 matching over 8 bases. The sequence came from a young man in good health. Some clones in this sample may be carry-over from other donors' samples. Sequencing used naive CD4+ T cells from PBMCs. Subset in this sample: CD45RA+ positively selected. The CDR3 DNA sequence: TGTGCCAGCAGCTTGTTGGGACAGGCGGGGAATCAGCCCCAGCATTTT. It specifies CASSLLGQAGNQPQHF.